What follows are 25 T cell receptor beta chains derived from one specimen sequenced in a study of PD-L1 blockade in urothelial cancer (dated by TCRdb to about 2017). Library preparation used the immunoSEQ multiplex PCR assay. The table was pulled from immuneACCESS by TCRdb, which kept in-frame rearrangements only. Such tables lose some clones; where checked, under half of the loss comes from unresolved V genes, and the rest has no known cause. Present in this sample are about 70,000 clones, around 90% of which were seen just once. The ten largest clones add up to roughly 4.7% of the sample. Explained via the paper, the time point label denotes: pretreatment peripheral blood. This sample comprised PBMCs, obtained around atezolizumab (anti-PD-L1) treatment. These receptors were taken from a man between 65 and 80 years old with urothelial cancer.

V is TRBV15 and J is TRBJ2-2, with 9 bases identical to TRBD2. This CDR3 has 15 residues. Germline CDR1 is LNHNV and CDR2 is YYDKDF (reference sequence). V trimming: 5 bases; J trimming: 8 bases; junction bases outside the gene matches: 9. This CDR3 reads CATSETSGLPGELFF. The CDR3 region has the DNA TGTGCCACCAGCGAGACTAGCGGTTTGCCTGGGGAGCTGTTTTTT.

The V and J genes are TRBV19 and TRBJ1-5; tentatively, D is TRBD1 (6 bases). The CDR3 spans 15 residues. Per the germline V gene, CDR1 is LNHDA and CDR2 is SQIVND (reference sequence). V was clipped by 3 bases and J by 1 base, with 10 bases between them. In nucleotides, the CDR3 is TGTGCCAGTAGTATCAGGGGCGGGAGCAATCAGCCCCAGCATTTT. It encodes CASSIRGGSNQPQHF. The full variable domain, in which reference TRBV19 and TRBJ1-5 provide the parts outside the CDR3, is DGGITQSPKYLFRKEGQNVTLSCEQNLNHDAMYWYRQDPGQGLRLIYYSQIVNDFQKGDIAEGYSVSREKKESFPLTVTSAQKNPTAFYLCASSIRGGSNQPQHFGDGTRLSIL.

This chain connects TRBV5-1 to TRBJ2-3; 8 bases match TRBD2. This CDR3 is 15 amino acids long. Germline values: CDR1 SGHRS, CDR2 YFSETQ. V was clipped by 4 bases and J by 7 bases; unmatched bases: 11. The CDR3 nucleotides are TGCGCCAGCAGCGATGTGAGCGGGAGTCTATATACGCAGTATTTT. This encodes CASSDVSGSLYTQYF.

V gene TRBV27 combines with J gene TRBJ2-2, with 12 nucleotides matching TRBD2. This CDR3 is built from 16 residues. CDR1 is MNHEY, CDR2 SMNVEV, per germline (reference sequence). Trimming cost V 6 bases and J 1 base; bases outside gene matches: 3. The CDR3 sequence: CASSRTSGMNTGELFF. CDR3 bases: TGTGCCAGCAGCCGGACTAGCGGGATGAACACCGGGGAGCTGTTTTTT.

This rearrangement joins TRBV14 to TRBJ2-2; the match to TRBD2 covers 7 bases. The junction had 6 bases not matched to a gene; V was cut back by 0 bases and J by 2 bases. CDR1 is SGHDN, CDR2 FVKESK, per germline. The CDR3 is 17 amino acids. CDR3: CASSQDPLAANTGELFF. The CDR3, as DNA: TGTGCCAGCAGCCAAGATCCCCTAGCGGCCAACACCGGGGAGCTGTTTTTT.

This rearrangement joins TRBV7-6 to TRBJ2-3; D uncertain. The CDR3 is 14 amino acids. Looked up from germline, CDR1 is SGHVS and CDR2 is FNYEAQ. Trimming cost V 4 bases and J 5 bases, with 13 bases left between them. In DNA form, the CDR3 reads TGTGCCAGCAGCTCCCGACTCCGGAGAGATACGCAGTATTTT. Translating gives CASSSRLRRDTQYF.

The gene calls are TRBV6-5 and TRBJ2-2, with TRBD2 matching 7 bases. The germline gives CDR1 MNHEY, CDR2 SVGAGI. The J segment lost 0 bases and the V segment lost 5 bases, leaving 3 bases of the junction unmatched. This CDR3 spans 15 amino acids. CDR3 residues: CASSQSGANTGELFF. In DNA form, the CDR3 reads TGTGCCAGCAGTCAGAGCGGGGCGAACACCGGGGAGCTGTTTTTT.

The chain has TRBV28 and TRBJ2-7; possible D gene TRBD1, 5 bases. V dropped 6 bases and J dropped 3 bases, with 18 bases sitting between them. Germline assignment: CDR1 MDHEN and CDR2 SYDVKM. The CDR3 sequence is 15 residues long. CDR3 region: CASRDPGASYYEQYF. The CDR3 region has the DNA TGTGCCAGCAGAGATCCTGGGGCCAGTTACTACGAGCAGTACTTC.

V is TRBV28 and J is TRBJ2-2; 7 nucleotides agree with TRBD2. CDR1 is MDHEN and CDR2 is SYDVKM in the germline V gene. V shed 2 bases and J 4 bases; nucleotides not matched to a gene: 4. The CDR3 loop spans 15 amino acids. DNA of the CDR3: TGTGCCAGCAGTTTAGCGGGAGTTAGCACCGGGGAGCTGTTTTTT. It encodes CASSLAGVSTGELFF.

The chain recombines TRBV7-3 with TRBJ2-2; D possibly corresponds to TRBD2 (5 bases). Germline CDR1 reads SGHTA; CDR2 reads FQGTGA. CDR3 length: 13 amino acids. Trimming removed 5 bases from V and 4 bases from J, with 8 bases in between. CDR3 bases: TGTGCCAGCAGCCCTACTAGCACCGGGGAGCTGTTTTTT. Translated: CASSPTSTGELFF.

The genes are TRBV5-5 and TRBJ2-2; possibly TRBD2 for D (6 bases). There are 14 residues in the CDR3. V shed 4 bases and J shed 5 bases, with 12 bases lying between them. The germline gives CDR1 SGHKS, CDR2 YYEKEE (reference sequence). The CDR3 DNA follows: TGTGCCAGCAGCCCCCGGGACTTTACCGGGGAGCTGTTTTTT. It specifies CASSPRDFTGELFF. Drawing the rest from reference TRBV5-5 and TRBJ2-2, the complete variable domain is DAGVTQSPTHLIKTRGQQVTLRCSPISGHKSVSWYQQVLGQGPQFIFQYYEKEERGRGNFPDRFSARQFPNYSSELNVNALLLGDSALYLCASSPRDFTGELFFGEGSRLTVL.

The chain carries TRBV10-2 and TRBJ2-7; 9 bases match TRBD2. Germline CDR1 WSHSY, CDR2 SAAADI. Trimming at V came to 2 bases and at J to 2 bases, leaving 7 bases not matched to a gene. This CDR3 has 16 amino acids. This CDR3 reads CASSEVAGESPYEQYF. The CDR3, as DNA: TGCGCCAGCAGTGAGGTAGCGGGAGAGAGCCCCTACGAGCAGTACTTC.

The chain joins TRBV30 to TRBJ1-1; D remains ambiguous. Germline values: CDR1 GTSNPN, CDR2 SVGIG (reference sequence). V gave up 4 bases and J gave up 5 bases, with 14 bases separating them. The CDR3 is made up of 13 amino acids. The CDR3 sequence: CAWTNKEGTEAFF. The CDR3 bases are TGTGCCTGGACGAACAAGGAGGGAACTGAAGCTTTCTTT.

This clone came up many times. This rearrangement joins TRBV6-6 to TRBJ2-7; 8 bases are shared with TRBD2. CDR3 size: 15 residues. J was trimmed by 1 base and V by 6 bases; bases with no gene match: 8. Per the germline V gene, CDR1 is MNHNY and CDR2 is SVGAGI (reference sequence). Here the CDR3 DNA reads TGTGCCAGCAGCGCTTCTAGCGGGTTTTCCTACGAGCAGTACTTC. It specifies CASSASSGFSYEQYF.

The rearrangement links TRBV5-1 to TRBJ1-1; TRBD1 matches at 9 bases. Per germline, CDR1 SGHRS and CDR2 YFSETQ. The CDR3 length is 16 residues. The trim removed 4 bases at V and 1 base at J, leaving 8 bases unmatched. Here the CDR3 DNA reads TGCGCCAGCAGCCCCCCCGGGACAGGGCGGAACACTGAAGCTTTCTTT. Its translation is CASSPPGTGRNTEAFF.

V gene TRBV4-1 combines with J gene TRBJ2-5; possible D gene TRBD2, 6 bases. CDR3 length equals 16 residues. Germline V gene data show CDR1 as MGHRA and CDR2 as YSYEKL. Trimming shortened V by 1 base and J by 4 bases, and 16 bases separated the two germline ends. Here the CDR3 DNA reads TGCGCCAGCAGCCAAGGAAGGCGGGGCCGAGGAGAGACCCAGTACTTC. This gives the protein CASSQGRRGRGETQYF.

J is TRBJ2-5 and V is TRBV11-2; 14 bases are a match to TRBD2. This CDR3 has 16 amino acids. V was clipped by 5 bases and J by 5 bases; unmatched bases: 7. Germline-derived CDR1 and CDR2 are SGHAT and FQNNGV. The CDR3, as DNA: TGTGCCAGCAGCCAGGGACTAGCGGGAGTTGGTGAGACCCAGTACTTC. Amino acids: CASSQGLAGVGETQYF.

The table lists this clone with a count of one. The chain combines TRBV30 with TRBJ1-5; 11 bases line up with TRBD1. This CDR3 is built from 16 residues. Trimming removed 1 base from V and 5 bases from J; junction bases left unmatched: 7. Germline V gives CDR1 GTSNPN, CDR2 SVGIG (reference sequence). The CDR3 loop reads CAWSEGTGGWDQPQHF. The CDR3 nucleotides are TGTGCCTGGAGTGAAGGGACAGGGGGTTGGGATCAGCCCCAGCATTTT.

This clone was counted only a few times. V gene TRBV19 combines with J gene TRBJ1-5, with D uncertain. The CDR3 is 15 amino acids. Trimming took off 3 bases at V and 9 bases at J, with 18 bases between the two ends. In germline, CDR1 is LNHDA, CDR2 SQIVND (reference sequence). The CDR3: CASSMVSPVPRPQHF. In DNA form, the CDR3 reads TGTGCCAGTAGTATGGTCTCCCCGGTCCCACGGCCCCAGCATTTT.

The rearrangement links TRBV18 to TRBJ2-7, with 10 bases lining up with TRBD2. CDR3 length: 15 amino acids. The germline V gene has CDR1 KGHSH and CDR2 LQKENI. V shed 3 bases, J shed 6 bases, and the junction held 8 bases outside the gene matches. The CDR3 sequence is CASSPQRGGSGEQYF. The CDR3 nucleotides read TGTGCCAGCTCACCTCAGCGGGGGGGGAGCGGCGAGCAGTACTTC.

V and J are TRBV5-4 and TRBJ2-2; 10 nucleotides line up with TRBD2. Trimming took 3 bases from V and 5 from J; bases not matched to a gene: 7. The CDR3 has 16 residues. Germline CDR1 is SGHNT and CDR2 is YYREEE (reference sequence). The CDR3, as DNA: TGTGCCAGCAGCTCCCTAGCGGGAGTAGGGACCGGGGAGCTGTTTTTT. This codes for CASSSLAGVGTGELFF. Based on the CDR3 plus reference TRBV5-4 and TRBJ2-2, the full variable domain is ETGVTQSPTHLIKTRGQQVTLRCSSQSGHNTVSWYQQALGQGPQFIFQYYREEENGRGNFPPRFSGLQFPNYSSELNVNALELDDSALYLCASSSLAGVGTGELFFGEGSRLTVL.

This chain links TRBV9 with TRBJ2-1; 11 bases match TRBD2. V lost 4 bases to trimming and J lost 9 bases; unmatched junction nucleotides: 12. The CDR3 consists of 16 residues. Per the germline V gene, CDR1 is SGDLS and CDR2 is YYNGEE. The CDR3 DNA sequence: TGTGCCAGCAGCCCCAAAGGGACTAGCGGCCTCGGTGAGCAGTTCTTC. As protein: CASSPKGTSGLGEQFF.

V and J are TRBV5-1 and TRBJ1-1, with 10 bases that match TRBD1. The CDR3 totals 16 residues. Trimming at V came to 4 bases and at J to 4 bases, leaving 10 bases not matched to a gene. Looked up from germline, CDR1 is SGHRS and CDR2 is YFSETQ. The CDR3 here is CASSPGGGTGVTEAFF. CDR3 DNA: TGCGCCAGCAGCCCCGGAGGGGGGACAGGGGTCACTGAAGCTTTCTTT.

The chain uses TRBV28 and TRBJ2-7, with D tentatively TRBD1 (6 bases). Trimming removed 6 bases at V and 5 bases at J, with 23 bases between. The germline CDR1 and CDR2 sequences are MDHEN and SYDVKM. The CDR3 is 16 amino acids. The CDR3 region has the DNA TGTGCCAGCAGCCCTACAGGGTTGAATTTGGTAAACGAGCAGTACTTC. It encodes CASSPTGLNLVNEQYF. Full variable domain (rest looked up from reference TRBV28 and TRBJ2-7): DVKVTQSSRYLVKRTGEKVFLECVQDMDHENMFWYRQDPGLGLRLIYFSYDVKMKEKGDIPEGYSVSREKKERFSLILESASTNQTSMYLCASSPTGLNLVNEQYFGPGTRLTVT.

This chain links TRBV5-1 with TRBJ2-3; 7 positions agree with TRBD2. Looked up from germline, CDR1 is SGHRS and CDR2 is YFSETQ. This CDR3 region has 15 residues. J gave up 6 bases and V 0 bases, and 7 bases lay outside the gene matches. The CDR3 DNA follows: TGCGCCAGCAGCTTGGGGGGCCGGCGGGGGGATACGCAGTATTTT. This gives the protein CASSLGGRRGDTQYF.